What follows are 3 T cell receptor beta chains derived from one specimen sequenced in a study of blood T cell repertoires in COVID-19 (dated by TCRdb to the early 2020s). Libraries were made using the immunoSEQ multiplex PCR assay. TCRdb limited this immuneACCESS table to in-frame rearrangements with V and J called. A share of clones is missing; checked studies link under half to unresolved V genes, and the rest is unexplained. For this sample the table gives approximately 210,000 clones, of which under 80% were detected only once. About a sixth of the sample is in the top ten clones. Source material: PBMCs or T cells enriched from blood (not recorded which). The source of these receptors is a woman aged 50 to 65 with acute COVID-19.

This rearrangement joins TRBV28 to TRBJ2-2, with D possibly being TRBD1 (6 bases). V dropped 8 bases and J dropped 4 bases, with 14 bases sitting between them. The CDR3 is 14 residues long. Germline values: CDR1 MDHEN, CDR2 SYDVKM. The CDR3 is CASGAGTLTGELFF. The CDR3 bases are TGTGCCAGCGGAGCCGGGACACTCACCGGGGAGCTGTTTTTT. Together with reference TRBV28 and TRBJ2-2, the CDR3 gives the full variable domain: DVKVTQSSRYLVKRTGEKVFLECVQDMDHENMFWYRQDPGLGLRLIYFSYDVKMKEKGDIPEGYSVSREKKERFSLILESASTNQTSMYLCASGAGTLTGELFFGEGSRLTVL.

CDR3 region: CASSQEQVSRGYTF. CDR3 coding DNA: TGTGCCAGCAGCCAAGAACAGGTATCGAGGGGCTACACCTTC. The rearrangement uses TRBV14 and TRBJ1-2, with a weak D call TRBD1 (5 bases). V was pared by 0 bases and J by 8 bases, with 13 bases between. The CDR3 sequence is 14 residues long. In germline, CDR1 is SGHDN, CDR2 FVKESK. The whole variable domain, remainder taken from reference TRBV14 and TRBJ1-2, is EAGVTQFPSHSVIEKGQTVTLRCDPISGHDNLYWYRRVMGKEIKFLLHFVKESKQDESGMPNNRFLAERTGGTYSTLKVQPAELEDSGVYFCASSQEQVSRGYTFGSGTRLTVV.

V usage is TRBV25-1 and J usage is TRBJ1-2, with 8 bases identical to TRBD1. V lost 2 bases, J lost 3 bases, and 2 bases stayed unmatched. CDR1 and CDR2 (germline): MGHDK, SYGVNS. The CDR3 has 14 amino acids. DNA for the CDR3: TGTGCCAGCAGTGAAGGGGACAGGTACTATGGCTACACCTTC. Amino acids: CASSEGDRYYGYTF.